This T cell receptor (beta chain) was sequenced during a study of neurological immune-mediated disorders (dated by TCRdb to about 2019). Concerning the study at large: Peripheral blood TCR-beta repertoires from HTLV-I-associated myelopathy (HAM/TSP) patients, multiple sclerosis patients and healthy controls were compared by UMI-based sequencing. Longitudinal samples, technical triplicates and paired sorted CD4+ and CD8+ T-cell subsets, alongside PBMC samples, were included among the 106 TCR-beta libraries. Of the roughly 68 subjects in the cohort, about 15 were HAM/TSP patients, around 35 were multiple sclerosis patients, and about 20 were healthy controls. The full study reports these points: No identical CDR3 amino acid sequences were found to be shared among expanded clones across subjects, suggesting that TCR-beta repertoires were private in all groups. The highest TCR clonal expansion was observed in HAM/TSP patients, whereas the lowest was observed in MS patients, even when compared with healthy controls.

cDNA synthesis used template-switch 5'RACE with a primer carrying a 10-nucleotide random unique molecular identifier tagging each TCR transcript. Each sequencing run produced over 200 million TCR-beta sequences covering 15-18 subjects. Total RNA was extracted with the RNeasy kit. The KAPA Real-time Library Amplification kit was used to amplify TCR-beta VDJ regions with primers for the TCR constant region and the 5'RACE anchor. Sample indexes and Illumina adaptors were added in a first PCR, and a second PCR then increased library yield. After Ampure bead purification, the TCR product of roughly 650 bp was size-selected on a 2% E-gel SizeSelection system. Before pooling, library quality was assessed on a Bioanalyzer, concentration was determined with Qubit, and library quantification was performed with the Kapa Library Quantification kit. Paired-end 2 x 150 bp sequencing of the libraries was performed on an Illumina HiSeq 2500. To increase sequence diversity, about 25-31% phiX was spiked into each library pool. On the study's bioinformatics: The quality-filtered reads were processed with the UMI-based MiGEC pipeline, whose error correction step removed more than 85% of the raw TCR sequences. IMGT germline references were used for aligning VDJ genes, and each clonotype was defined as a unique CDR3 amino acid sequence together with its V-J genes. Clonal expansion, Shannon diversity and CDR3 relatedness (CalcPairwiseDistances, ClusterSamples) were evaluated with VDJtools, and phylogenetic trees were built with CLCbio workbench. A clone was classed as expanded if it had 8 or more unique UMIs, a cutoff based on coefficient-of-variation modelling across technical triplicates. TCRdb redid the processing of the public reads, applying fastp at Q25 and MiXCR, and retained in-frame beta chains. Each entry merges the rows of one CDR3 protein and shows their most common DNA and genes. TCRdb, not the authors, supplied the V and J calls. The sample contains around 15,000 distinct CDR3 sequences, about 20% of them found a single time. Jointly, the top ten make up about 21% of the sample.

This clonotype was counted many times. This receptor's antigen is unknown. Qualities for individual bases were not recorded, and no much larger clone is one base off. The healthy controls were volunteers from blood banks in Maryland, USA. For unsorted PBMC libraries, 2 million PBMCs were used after storage in RNAlater at -80 degrees C until RNA extraction. Peripheral blood was subjected to Ficoll-Hypaque density gradient centrifugation to isolate PBMCs, which were then cryopreserved in liquid nitrogen. From a lookup of the germline V gene, CDR1 and CDR2 are SGHTA and FQGNSA. After removal of 0 bases from V and 3 bases from J, the junction retains 4 bases not matched to a gene. From its cysteine to its phenylalanine, the CDR3 spans 15 amino acids. Only the CDR3 DNA is retained, 45 bases long and in frame from the first base.

The chain is assembled from TRBV7-2 and TRBJ2-7, with 8 junctional bases fitting TRBD2. The sample comprised PBMCs. The clonotype comes from a man aged 50 to 60 in good health. The bases read TGTGCCAGCAGCTTAGCGCCCGCGGGAGGCTACGAGCAGTACTTC. It translates to CASSLAPAGGYEQYF.